This TCR beta chain emerged from a study of blood T cell repertoires in COVID-19. Study-level background: Sites in the United States, Italy and Spain provided acute and convalescent COVID-19 samples. From T cells, B-cell-depleted T cells, or PBMCs came the material, which was cDNA or gDNA.

Germline V gives CDR1 LGHDT, CDR2 YNNKEL (reference sequence). The CDR3 is made up of 15 amino acids. With 7 bases clipped from V and 4 bases from J, the junction kept 9 bases outside the gene matches. Under the authors' procedure: Counts of nucleated cells, estimated from reference gene primer amplification, were obtained. Assay: immunoSEQ multiplex PCR; the TCRdb copy retains only in-frame clones and omits some. V and J calls and clone size follow that table, whereas D and trimming were derived from the DNA. The repertoire holds around 40,000 clones, with 70% to 90% as singletons. The V call is TRBV3-1 (or the pseudogene TRBV3-2), the J call TRBJ2-1; 8 nucleotides agree with TRBD2. The sample taken for sequencing was peripheral blood. The source is a man between 60 and 75 years old with active COVID-19. The CDR3, as DNA: TGTGCCAGCACCCCAATGGGCGGGGGGTACAATGAGCAGTTCTTC. This encodes CASTPMGGGYNEQFF.